The entry below gives a single T cell receptor (beta chain) sequence along with its context. The authors' processing: Amplification from reference gene primers served as the basis for estimated nucleated cell counts. Repertoires were generated with immunoSEQ multiplex PCR, while TCRdb's copy carries only in-frame clones and drops some. The DNA gave D and trimming, while V, J and clone size come from that table. The table shows 40,000 to 45,000 clones, with 75% to 90% occurring only once. These data originate in a study of blood T cell repertoires in COVID-19. CDR1 LGHDT and CDR2 YNNKEL come from the germline V gene (reference sequence). This CDR3 has 16 residues. The ends lost 4 bases at V and 0 bases at J; junction bases unmatched: 7.

This TCR derives from a man aged 50 to 59 with active COVID-19. V usage is TRBV3-1 (or the pseudogene TRBV3-2) and J usage is TRBJ2-3; 7 bases align to TRBD2. The sequenced sample consisted of peripheral blood. CDR3: CASSPNLAASTDTQYF. Written as DNA, the CDR3 is TGTGCCAGCAGCCCAAACCTAGCGGCTAGCACAGATACGCAGTATTTT.